The 2 T cell receptor beta chains below were found in one sample sequenced in a study of CD39 and CD103 CD8 tumor-infiltrating T cells. Some clones are missing from TCRdb's copy, which holds only in-frame ones; the method was immunoSEQ multiplex PCR. The data show 6,000 to 8,500 clones, 50% to 75% seen once. The sequenced sample consisted of CD8+ T cells sorted from blood. Subset indicated: total memory CD8 T cells (CD45RA-CCR7+/-) from blood or uninvolved lymph node. Every receptor here comes from a human donor with head and neck squamous cell carcinoma.

In its sample, this clone was seen a few times. The chain links TRBV4-1 to TRBJ1-6; TRBD1 matches at 7 bases. CDR1 and CDR2 (germline): MGHRA, YSYEKL. V gave up 3 bases and J gave up 13 bases; unmatched junction bases: 3. The CDR3 is 12 amino acids. CDR3 amino acids: CASSQGTVPLHF. Written as DNA, the CDR3 is TGCGCCAGCAGCCAGGGGACAGTCCCCCTCCACTTT.

The V and J genes are TRBV19 and TRBJ2-3; 9 bases align to TRBD2. CDR1 LNHDA and CDR2 SQIVND come from the germline V gene (reference sequence). The CDR3 sequence is 16 residues long. V was pared by 5 bases and J by 4 bases, with 10 bases of the junction left unmatched. CDR3 residues: CASSVLAGGHSDTQYF. CDR3 nucleotide sequence: TGTGCCAGTAGTGTCCTGGCGGGGGGGCATTCAGATACGCAGTATTTT.